These T cell receptor beta chains were read from a single sample in a study of blood T cell repertoires in COVID-19. Libraries were prepared by immunoSEQ multiplex PCR; TCRdb keeps only in-frame clonotypes and omits some of them. The table shows some 530,000 clones, with more than 85% occurring only once. The sequenced material came from PBMCs or T cells enriched from blood (not recorded which). The receptor set was obtained from a woman aged 55-69 years who had recovered from COVID-19. Each CDR3 is given with its conserved first and last residue. D genes are given only for firm matches. Some rows have no size entry. The others give once, few or many, or a class for an expanded clone.

NA NA TRBJ2-7 TRBV5-5 CASGIQGGGEQYF TGTGCCAGCGGCATACAGGGCGGTGGCGAGCAGTACTTC
NA NA TRBJ1-5 TRBV21-1 CASSKALRTGGSNQPQHF TGTGCCAGCAGCAAAGCACTCAGGACAGGGGGTAGCAATCAGCCCCAGCATTTT
NA NA TRBJ1-2 TRBV9 CASSVDLDFYGYTF TGTGCCAGCAGCGTAGATTTAGATTTCTATGGCTACACCTTC
NA NA TRBJ2-2 TRBV2 CASSEGPKTLTGELFF TGTGCCAGCAGTGAGGGGCCAAAGACCCTCACCGGGGAGCTGTTTTTT
NA NA TRBJ1-2 TRBV5-1 CASSWAETNYGYTF TGCGCCAGCAGTTGGGCAGAGACTAACTATGGCTACACCTTC
few TRBD1 TRBJ1-5 TRBV7-9 CASSLGRGQLNQPQHF TGTGCCAGCAGCTTGGGTCGGGGACAGTTGAATCAGCCCCAGCATTTT
NA NA TRBJ2-1 TRBV18 CASSPRVQEFGEQFF TGTGCCAGCTCACCCCGGGTCCAAGAGTTCGGTGAGCAGTTCTTC
NA TRBD2 TRBJ2-1 TRBV18 CASSPVAGGSEQFF TGTGCCAGCTCACCCGTTGCCGGGGGGAGCGAGCAGTTCTTC
NA NA TRBJ1-1 TRBV2 CASSEWETEAFF TGTGCCAGCAGTGAATGGGAGACTGAAGCTTTCTTT
NA NA TRBJ2-3 TRBV5-4 CASSFVGAADTQYF TGTGCCAGCAGCTTTGTGGGGGCGGCAGATACGCAGTATTTT
NA NA TRBJ1-1 TRBV7-2 CASRLGGPVAEAFF TGTGCCAGCAGACTCGGGGGGCCAGTTGCCGAAGCTTTCTTT
NA NA TRBJ1-1 TRBV28 CASSPVGGNTEAFF TGTGCCAGCAGCCCCGTCGGGGGGAACACTGAAGCTTTCTTT
NA NA TRBJ1-4 TRBV5-1 CASSRGQPGKLFF TGCGCCAGCAGCCGAGGACAGCCTGGAAAACTGTTTTTT
NA NA TRBJ2-6 TRBV18 CASSPQGTGWGANVLTF TGTGCCAGCTCACCCCAAGGCACAGGGTGGGGGGCCAACGTCCTGACTTTC
NA TRBD1 TRBJ1-1 TRBV28 CASSPGQASEAFF TGTGCCAGCAGTCCGGGACAGGCGAGTGAAGCTTTCTTT
few NA TRBJ1-3 TRBV3-1/TRBV3-2 CASSLMSGNTIYF TGTGCCAGCAGCCTAATGTCTGGAAACACCATATATTTT
NA NA TRBJ1-2 TRBV7-9 CASSSTGLNYGYTF TGTGCCAGCAGCTCCACAGGGTTAAACTATGGCTACACCTTC
few NA TRBJ1-6 TRBV24-1 CAAQDSPLHF TGTGCCGCGCAAGATTCACCCCTCCACTTT
few NA TRBJ1-3 TRBV3-1/TRBV3-2 CASSPDRTNTIYF TGTGCCAGCAGCCCTGACAGGACGAACACCATATATTTT
NA NA TRBJ1-4 TRBV2 CASRREDHGLFF TGTGCCAGCAGGAGAGAAGATCACGGGCTGTTTTTT
NA TRBD1 TRBJ1-5 TRBV29-1 CSVAGPGQNQPQHF TGCAGCGTTGCGGGGCCGGGACAGAATCAGCCCCAGCATTTT
NA TRBD1 TRBJ1-3 TRBV20-1 CSASRDRGINTIYF TGCAGTGCTAGTAGGGACAGGGGAATAAACACCATATATTTT
NA NA TRBJ1-3 TRBV7-8 CASRTTAGNTIYF TGTGCCAGCAGGACCACAGCTGGAAACACCATATATTTT
NA NA TRBJ1-6 TRBV7-9 CASSLGTGRPYSPLHF TGTGCCAGCAGCTTAGGTACTGGGAGGCCCTATTCACCCCTCCACTTT
NA TRBD1 TRBJ2-4 TRBV2 CASSDRTGPGIQYF TGTGCCAGCAGTGACAGGACAGGCCCCGGGATTCAGTACTTC
NA TRBD1 TRBJ2-2 TRBV5-1 CASSSNRGPTGELFF TGCGCCAGCAGCAGCAACAGGGGACCCACCGGGGAGCTGTTTTTT
NA NA TRBJ1-3 TRBV11-2 CASSLVLIGQVRRNTIYF TGTGCCAGCAGCTTAGTTTTGATTGGGCAGGTTAGGAGAAACACCATATATTTT
NA NA TRBJ1-1 TRBV9 CASSPRLGLNTEAFF TGTGCCAGCAGCCCCCGTCTTGGCCTGAACACTGAAGCTTTCTTT
NA NA TRBJ1-1 TRBV6-5 CASSSPGGRSTEAFF TGTGCCAGCAGTTCCCCGGGGGGGCGTAGCACTGAAGCTTTCTTT
NA NA TRBJ1-3 TRBV2 CATSWGSGNTIYF TGTGCCACCTCCTGGGGCTCAGGAAACACCATATATTTT
NA TRBD1 TRBJ2-7 TRBV5-1 CASSSRQGLGSYEQYF TGCGCCAGCAGCTCCCGACAGGGTCTTGGGAGCTACGAGCAGTACTTC
NA NA TRBJ2-1 TRBV5-1 CASSLYRGLNEQFF TGCGCCAGCAGCTTGTATCGGGGTTTAAATGAGCAGTTCTTC
NA NA TRBJ2-3 TRBV5-1 CASSSEVPSTDTQYF TGCGCCAGCAGCTCGGAGGTCCCTAGCACAGATACGCAGTATTTT
NA NA TRBJ1-2 TRBV9 CASSPPGGYGYTF TGTGCCAGCAGCCCCCCGGGAGGCTATGGCTACACCTTC
once TRBD1 TRBJ1-1 TRBV6-4 CASRTGEKAEAFF TGTGCCAGCCGAACAGGGGAAAAGGCTGAAGCTTTCTTT
NA TRBD1 TRBJ1-4 TRBV5-1 CASSLDPQGANEKLFF TGCGCCAGCAGCTTGGATCCGCAGGGGGCAAATGAAAAACTGTTTTTT
NA NA TRBJ1-4 TRBV11-2 CASTFRTDRLDEKLFF TGTGCCAGCACCTTTAGAACCGACAGGCTAGATGAAAAACTGTTTTTT
NA TRBD1 TRBJ1-1 TRBV11-2 CASSRGQGTEAFF TGTGCCAGCAGCCGGGGACAGGGGACTGAAGCTTTCTTT
once TRBD2 TRBJ2-5 TRBV7-2 CASSSGLAGGQETQYF TGTGCCAGCAGCTCAGGACTAGCGGGGGGCCAAGAGACCCAGTACTTC
NA NA TRBJ2-3 TRBV19 CASSGTPSTDTQYF TGTGCCAGTAGCGGGACACCAAGCACAGATACGCAGTATTTT
NA TRBD2 TRBJ2-1 TRBV13 CASSSRIAGKTYNEQFF TGTGCCAGCAGCTCCCGCATAGCGGGGAAAACCTACAATGAGCAGTTCTTC
NA NA TRBJ1-2 TRBV5-4 CASSLDSNGANYGYTF TGTGCCAGCAGCTTGGATTCTAATGGAGCTAACTATGGCTACACCTTC
NA NA TRBJ2-1 TRBV24-1 CATSVTPNEQFF TGTGCCACCAGTGTCACACCGAATGAGCAGTTCTTC